These 20 T cell receptor beta chains share one sample of origin, sequenced in a study of STAT3 mutations in large granular lymphocyte leukemia. Overall study findings and caveats: At least one immunodominant TCR beta clonotype appeared in every T-cell large granular lymphocyte leukemia patient.

Data came from immunoSEQ multiplex PCR; TCRdb stores just in-frame clones and leaves some out. The data show 9,500 to 13,000 clones, roughly 55% seen once. Their target antigens are unknown. The material sequenced was peripheral blood mononuclear cells. All receptors derive from a boy aged 5-17 years with T-cell large granular lymphocyte leukemia. Some clones in this sample may be carry-over from other donors' samples.

The chain uses TRBV29-1 and TRBJ1-1; a possible D gene is TRBD1 (6 bases). Germline lookup yields CDR1 SQVTM and CDR2 ANQGSEA. Trimming stripped 6 bases from V and 1 base from J, with 12 bases between. This CDR3 region has 13 residues. The CDR3 bases are TGCAGCGTAGTAAGGGGGGGGAACACTGAAGCTTTCTTT. Translating gives CSVVRGGNTEAFF.

The chain carries TRBV29-1 and TRBJ2-4; no definite D call. CDR1 and CDR2 (germline): SQVTM, ANQGSEA. The CDR3 totals 13 residues. V was clipped by 1 base and J by 7 bases, with 11 bases between them. The CDR3 spells CSVEGLGNNIQYF. CDR3 nucleotide sequence: TGCAGCGTTGAAGGCCTAGGAAATAACATTCAGTACTTC.

This sequence joins TRBV29-1 and TRBJ2-3; 9 positions agree with TRBD1. Germline assignment: CDR1 SQVTM and CDR2 ANQGSEA. The CDR3 is 14 amino acids. V was pared by 6 bases and J by 3 bases, with 7 bases of the junction left unmatched. This chain's CDR3 is CSVETGGKTDTQYF. The CDR3 bases are TGCAGCGTCGAAACAGGGGGCAAGACAGATACGCAGTATTTT.

This clone was seen a single time. The chain is built from TRBV27 and TRBJ1-5, with TRBD1 as a possible D gene (6 bases). CDR3 length: 16 amino acids. V shed 3 bases and J shed 2 bases, with 14 bases lying between them. Germline CDR1 MNHEY, CDR2 SMNVEV (reference sequence). The DNA for the CDR3 is TGTGCCAGCAGTTTGAGAAGGGGGGAGGGCAATCAGCCCCAGCATTTT. As protein: CASSLRRGEGNQPQHF.

This chain uses TRBV23-1 with TRBJ1-5; 9 bases line up with TRBD1. TRBV23-1 is marked as an open reading frame, function uncertain. The CDR3 loop spans 19 amino acids. Germline trimming cut 2 bases from V and 0 bases from J; bases unmatched to any gene: 11. The CDR3 protein is CASSQTGGTGPYSNQPQHF. CDR3 nucleotide sequence: TGCGCCAGCAGTCAAACGGGCGGGACAGGGCCCTATAGCAATCAGCCCCAGCATTTT.

The genes are TRBV5-4 and TRBJ1-6, with D possibly being TRBD1 (5 bases). With 1 base removed from V and 7 bases from J, the gap between germline ends came to 12 bases. CDR1 and CDR2 from the germline V gene are SGHNT and YYREEE (reference sequence). CDR3 length equals 15 residues. This chain's CDR3 is CASSLRAGRNSPLHF. The CDR3 DNA follows: TGTGCCAGCAGCTTGAGGGCAGGGAGAAATTCACCCCTCCACTTT.

This clone was observed a few times. V is TRBV5-1 and J is TRBJ1-4; D may be TRBD1 (5 bases). The germline gives CDR1 SGHRS, CDR2 YFSETQ. Deletions cut 0 bases from V and 8 bases from J, with 11 bases between. This CDR3 contains 14 residues. Written as DNA, the CDR3 is TGCGCCAGCAGCTTGGAATTCAGGGAAGAAAAACTGTTTTTT. Amino acids: CASSLEFREEKLFF. The variable domain in full, completed from reference TRBV5-1 and TRBJ1-4, reads KAGVTQTPRYLIKTRGQQVTLSCSPISGHRSVSWYQQTPGQGLQFLFEYFSETQRNKGNFPGRFSGRQFSNSRSEMNVSTLELGDSALYLCASSLEFREEKLFFGSGTQLSVL.

The genes are TRBV13 and TRBJ1-2; tentative D call: TRBD1 (6 bases). The CDR3 extends over 14 amino acids. Germline V lookup: CDR1 PRHDT, CDR2 FYEKMQ (reference sequence). V was pared by 5 bases and J by 5 bases, with 15 bases between. The CDR3 protein is CASSPSGTLYGYTF. DNA for the CDR3: TGTGCCAGCAGCCCTTCCGGGACACTGTATGGCTACACCTTC.

The rearrangement links TRBV9 to TRBJ1-2; D is possibly TRBD1 (5 bases). Germline loops: CDR1 SGDLS, CDR2 YYNGEE. The germline V and J ends were trimmed by 0 bases and 4 bases, with 7 bases remaining between them. This CDR3 spans 13 amino acids. As DNA, the CDR3 is TGTGCCAGCAGCGTAGTTACAGGCTATGGCTACACCTTC. Translation: CASSVVTGYGYTF.

The CDR3 coding sequence is TGTGCCAGCAGTTACTTCCCCGGGAGCTCCTACGAGCAGTACTTC. Encoded protein: CASSYFPGSSYEQYF. The chain has TRBV6-5 and TRBJ2-7; D is perhaps TRBD2 (6 bases). The CDR3 covers 15 residues. Germline CDR1 and CDR2: MNHEY and SVGAGI. The V end lost 1 base, the J end lost 0 bases, and 10 bases lay between the germline ends.

This clone was seen only a few times. The V call is TRBV5-4, the J call TRBJ2-5, with 7 bases lining up with TRBD1. This CDR3 has 14 amino acids. The germline CDR1 and CDR2 sequences are SGHNT and YYREEE (reference sequence). V was clipped by 5 bases and J by 5 bases; unmatched bases: 9. CDR3 loop: CASSTQGSTETQYF. For the CDR3, the DNA is TGTGCCAGCAGTACACAGGGGTCGACGGAGACCCAGTACTTC.

The V and J genes are TRBV7-2 and TRBJ2-3, with unresolved D. This CDR3 spans 14 amino acids. In germline, CDR1 is SGHTA, CDR2 FQGNSA. The V end was cut by 3 bases, the J end by 0 bases, with 7 bases between. In nucleotides, the CDR3 is TGTGCCAGCAGCTTGGTGTCTAGCACAGATACGCAGTATTTT. Amino acids: CASSLVSSTDTQYF.

The genes are TRBV5-1 and TRBJ2-7, with D perhaps TRBD1 (6 bases). Germline CDR1 SGHRS, CDR2 YFSETQ. Trimming took 0 bases from V and 3 from J, leaving 10 bases between them. This CDR3 contains 14 residues. Here the CDR3 reads CASSLGTVDYEQYF. DNA for the CDR3: TGCGCCAGCAGCTTGGGGACAGTGGACTACGAGCAGTACTTC. The full variable domain, with the rest looked up from reference TRBV5-1 and TRBJ2-7, is KAGVTQTPRYLIKTRGQQVTLSCSPISGHRSVSWYQQTPGQGLQFLFEYFSETQRNKGNFPGRFSGRQFSNSRSEMNVSTLELGDSALYLCASSLGTVDYEQYFGPGTRLTVT.

The DNA for the CDR3 is TGTGCCAGCAGCCCTAGGACAGGGCGCGGCCCCTATGGCTACACCTTC. It yields the protein CASSPRTGRGPYGYTF. The chain carries TRBV7-9 and TRBJ1-2; 8 nucleotides match TRBD1. The CDR3 runs 16 residues. V trimming: 5 bases; J trimming: 4 bases; junction bases outside the gene matches: 12. CDR1 and CDR2 (germline): SEHNR, FQNEAQ (reference sequence).

This clone has just a few counts. V is TRBV5-4 and J is TRBJ2-1, with D possibly TRBD2 on 5 matching bases. CDR1 is SGHNT, CDR2 YYREEE, per germline (reference sequence). This CDR3 has 16 residues. Trimming took 3 bases from V and 0 from J, leaving 13 bases between them. DNA of the CDR3: TGTGCCAGCAGCTCCCCGGAGGAGAGCTCCTACAATGAGCAGTTCTTC. Encoded protein: CASSSPEESSYNEQFF.

The rearrangement joins TRBV5-1 to TRBJ2-7; D call uncertain. Per germline, CDR1 SGHRS and CDR2 YFSETQ. Trimming shortened V by 7 bases and J by 2 bases, and 16 bases separated the two germline ends. The CDR3 runs to 14 residues. CDR3 in DNA: TGCGCCAGCCGATCCTATGGCGGAACCTACGAGCAGTACTTC. Its protein is CASRSYGGTYEQYF.

The rearrangement links TRBV5-1 to TRBJ2-5; the D is unclear. V shed 2 bases and J shed 3 bases, with 14 bases lying between them. Germline assignment: CDR1 SGHRS and CDR2 YFSETQ. The CDR3 totals 15 residues. This chain's CDR3 is CASSFVTNVKETQYF. CDR3 DNA sequence: TGCGCCAGCAGCTTCGTGACGAACGTGAAAGAGACCCAGTACTTC.

This clone has a handful of counts. The chain joins TRBV15 to TRBJ2-4; D perhaps matches TRBD1 (6 bases). Between the trimmed V and J ends, which lost 1 base and 4 bases, there was a span of 14 bases. The germline V gene encodes CDR1 LNHNV and CDR2 YYDKDF (reference sequence). This CDR3 spans 16 amino acids. CDR3 sequence: CATSRGPGQGKNIQYF. CDR3 bases: TGTGCCACCAGCAGAGGCCCAGGGCAGGGGAAAAACATTCAGTACTTC.

The chain is built from TRBV27 and TRBJ1-5; tentatively, D is TRBD1 (5 bases). Germline CDR1 is MNHEY and CDR2 is SMNVEV (reference sequence). The CDR3 sequence is 15 residues long. V was shortened by 0 bases and J by 0 bases, with 6 bases between the two germline ends. Here the CDR3 reads CASSLSGPSNQPQHF. The CDR3 region has the DNA TGTGCCAGCAGTTTATCGGGGCCTAGCAATCAGCCCCAGCATTTT.

J is TRBJ2-1 and V is TRBV7-9; a possible D gene is TRBD2 (5 bases). The CDR3 covers 11 residues. The V gene lost 6 bases and the J gene lost 15 bases, with 15 bases spanning the gap. Germline V gives CDR1 SEHNR, CDR2 FQNEAQ (reference sequence). The CDR3 spells CASRRGLALFF. DNA of the CDR3: TGTGCCAGCAGACGAGGACTCGCCCTGTTCTTC.